This T cell receptor (beta chain) was sequenced during a study of long-term antiretroviral therapy in people with HIV. Version v3.0 of the immunoSEQ assay ran at survey level. Measured with immunoSEQ multiplex PCR; TCRdb has only the in-frame clones, and not every one. This sample has under 20,000 clones; 70% to 90% occur once, and the top ten carry approximately 4.2%. This clone came up a few times. Per germline, CDR1 SEHNR and CDR2 FQNEAQ (reference sequence). V was shortened by 0 bases and J by 5 bases, with 11 bases between the two germline ends. CDR3 length: 14 residues. The specimen was unsorted PBMCs, collected 0.1 years before starting antiretroviral therapy. The chain carries TRBV7-9 and TRBJ2-7; D possibly corresponds to TRBD2 (6 bases). The sequence derives from a young man with HIV. In DNA, the CDR3 is TGTGCCAGCAGCTTAGCAGGTGGAGGGAACGAGCAGTACTTC. Amino acids: CASSLAGGGNEQYF.